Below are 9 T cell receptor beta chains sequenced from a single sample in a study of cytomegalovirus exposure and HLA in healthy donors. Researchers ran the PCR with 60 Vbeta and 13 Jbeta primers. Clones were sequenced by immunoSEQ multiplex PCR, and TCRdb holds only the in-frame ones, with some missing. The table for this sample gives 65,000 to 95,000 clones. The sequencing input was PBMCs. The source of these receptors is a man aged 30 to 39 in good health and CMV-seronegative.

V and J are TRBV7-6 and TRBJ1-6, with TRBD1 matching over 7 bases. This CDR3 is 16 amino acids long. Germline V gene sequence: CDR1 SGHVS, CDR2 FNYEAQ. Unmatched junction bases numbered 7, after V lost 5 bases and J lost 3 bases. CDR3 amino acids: CASSAGQPGYNSPLHF. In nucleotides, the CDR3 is TGTGCCAGCAGCGCGGGACAGCCGGGCTATAATTCACCCCTCCACTTT.

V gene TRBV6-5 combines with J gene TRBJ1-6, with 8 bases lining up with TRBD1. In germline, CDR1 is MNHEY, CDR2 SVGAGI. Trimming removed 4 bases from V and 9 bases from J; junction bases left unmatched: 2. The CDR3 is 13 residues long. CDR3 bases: TGTGCCAGCAGTTCACAGGGGGTTTCACCCCTCCACTTT. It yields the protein CASSSQGVSPLHF.

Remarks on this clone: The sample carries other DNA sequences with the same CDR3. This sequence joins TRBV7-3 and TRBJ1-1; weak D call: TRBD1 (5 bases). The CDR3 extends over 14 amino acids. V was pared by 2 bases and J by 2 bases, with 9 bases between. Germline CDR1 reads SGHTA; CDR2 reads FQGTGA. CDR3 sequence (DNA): TGTGCCAGCAGCTTATCGGGGGGAAACACTGAAGCTTTCTTT. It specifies CASSLSGGNTEAFF.

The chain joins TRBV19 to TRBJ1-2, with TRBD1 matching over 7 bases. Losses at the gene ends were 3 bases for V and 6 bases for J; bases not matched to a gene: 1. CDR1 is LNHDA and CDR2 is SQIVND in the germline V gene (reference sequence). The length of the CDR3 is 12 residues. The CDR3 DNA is TGTGCCAGTAGTATTGACAGGGATGGCTACACCTTC. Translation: CASSIDRDGYTF.

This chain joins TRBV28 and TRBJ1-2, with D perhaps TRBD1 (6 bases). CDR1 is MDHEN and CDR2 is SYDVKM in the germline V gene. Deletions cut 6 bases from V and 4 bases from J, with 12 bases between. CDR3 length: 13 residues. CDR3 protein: CASRPGTSYGYTF. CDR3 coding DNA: TGTGCCAGCAGGCCGGGGACAAGCTATGGCTACACCTTC.

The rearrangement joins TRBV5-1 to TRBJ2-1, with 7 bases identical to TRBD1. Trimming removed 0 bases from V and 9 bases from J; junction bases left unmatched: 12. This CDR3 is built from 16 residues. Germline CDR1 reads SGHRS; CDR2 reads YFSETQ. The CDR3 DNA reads TGCGCCAGCAGCTTGGCGCAAACGCGGACAGGCGGTGAGCAGTTCTTC. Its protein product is CASSLAQTRTGGEQFF.

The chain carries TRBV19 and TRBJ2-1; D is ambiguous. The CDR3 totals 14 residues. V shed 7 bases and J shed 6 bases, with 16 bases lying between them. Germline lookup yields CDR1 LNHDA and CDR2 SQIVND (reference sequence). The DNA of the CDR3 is TGTGCCAGTAAAGGCCAGGTAAGCCGCAATGAGCAGTTCTTC. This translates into CASKGQVSRNEQFF.

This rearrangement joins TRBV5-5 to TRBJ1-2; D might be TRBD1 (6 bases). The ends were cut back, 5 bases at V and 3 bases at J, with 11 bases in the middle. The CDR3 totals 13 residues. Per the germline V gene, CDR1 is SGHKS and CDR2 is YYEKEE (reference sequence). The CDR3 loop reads CASSSGTYYGYTF. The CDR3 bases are TGTGCCAGCAGTTCCGGGACATACTATGGCTACACCTTC.

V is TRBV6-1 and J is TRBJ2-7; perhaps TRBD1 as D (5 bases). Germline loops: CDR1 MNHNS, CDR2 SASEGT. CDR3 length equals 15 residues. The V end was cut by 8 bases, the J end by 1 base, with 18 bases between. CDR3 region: CASSDVQALSYEQYF. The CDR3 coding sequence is TGTGCCAGCTCGGATGTACAGGCCCTATCCTACGAGCAGTACTTC.